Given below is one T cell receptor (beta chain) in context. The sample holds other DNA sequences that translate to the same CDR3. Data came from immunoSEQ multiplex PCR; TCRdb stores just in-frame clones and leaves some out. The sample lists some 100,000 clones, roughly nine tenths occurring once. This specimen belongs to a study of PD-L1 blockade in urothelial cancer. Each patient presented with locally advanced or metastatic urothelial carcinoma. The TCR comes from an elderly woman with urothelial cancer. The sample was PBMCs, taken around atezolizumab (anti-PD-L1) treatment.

CDR3 DNA: TGTGCCAGCAGTCGGGACAGGGACCCCTTCTACGAGCAGTACTTC. Translation: CASSRDRDPFYEQYF. The rearrangement links TRBV5-4 to TRBJ2-7; 9 bases map to TRBD1. Germline CDR1 is SGHNT and CDR2 is YYREEE (reference sequence). The CDR3 is 15 amino acids. With V trimmed by 5 bases and J by 3 bases, 9 bases remained unmatched.